This T cell receptor (beta chain) was identified during a study of blood T cell repertoires in COVID-19. The overall study: PBMCs, B-cell-depleted T cells, or T cells were the source of the cDNA or gDNA that made up the material.

As processed by the authors: Researchers report that nucleated cell counts were estimated from reference gene primer amplification. Using immunoSEQ multiplex PCR, the repertoire was profiled, and TCRdb retains in-frame clones only, with some absent. That table is the source of V, J and clone size, and D and trimming were worked out from the DNA. The data show some 200,000 clones, approximately 83% seen once. The V and J ends lost 1 base and 0 bases, in that order; junction bases with no gene match: 2. The CDR3 is 16 residues long. In germline, CDR1 is LNHNV, CDR2 YYDKDF (reference sequence). This sequence was found in a human donor with acute or convalescent COVID-19. The donor label of this sample is uncertain. Source material: peripheral blood. The chain has TRBV15 and TRBJ1-5; 8 nucleotides align to TRBD1. DNA for the CDR3: TGTGCCACCAGCAGAGGGGGACAGGCTAGCAATCAGCCCCAGCATTTT. Translated: CATSRGGQASNQPQHF.